This T cell receptor (beta chain) emerged from a study of response to subunit inactivated influenza vaccine. In its sample, this clonotype was seen many times. Its specificity is not known. This CDR3 has 15 residues. Germline V lookup: CDR1 SGHRS, CDR2 YFSETQ. The V and J ends lost 0 bases and 3 bases respectively, with 9 bases between them. From the RT-PCR reads, TCRdb called clonotypes with MiXCR, one entry per CDR3 protein. The data show about 650,000 distinct CDR3 sequences, 11% to 15% seen once. Study-wide findings and caveats: Only a handful of new T cells, the authors suggested, are recruited with each seasonal influenza vaccination.

Sequenced material: PBMCs from blood, taken approximately 15 days before vaccination. The sequence was collected from a man aged 45-65 years who received an inactivated influenza vaccine. V usage is TRBV5-1 and J usage is TRBJ2-2; D may be TRBD1 (6 bases). CDR3 region: CASSLDRAYTGELFF. The CDR3 coding sequence is TGCGCCAGCAGCTTGGACAGGGCCTACACCGGGGAGCTGTTTTTT. The full variable domain, rest sourced from reference TRBV5-1 and TRBJ2-2, is KAGVTQTPRYLIKTRGQQVTLSCSPISGHRSVSWYQQTPGQGLQFLFEYFSETQRNKGNFPGRFSGRQFSNSRSEMNVSTLELGDSALYLCASSLDRAYTGELFFGEGSRLTVL.